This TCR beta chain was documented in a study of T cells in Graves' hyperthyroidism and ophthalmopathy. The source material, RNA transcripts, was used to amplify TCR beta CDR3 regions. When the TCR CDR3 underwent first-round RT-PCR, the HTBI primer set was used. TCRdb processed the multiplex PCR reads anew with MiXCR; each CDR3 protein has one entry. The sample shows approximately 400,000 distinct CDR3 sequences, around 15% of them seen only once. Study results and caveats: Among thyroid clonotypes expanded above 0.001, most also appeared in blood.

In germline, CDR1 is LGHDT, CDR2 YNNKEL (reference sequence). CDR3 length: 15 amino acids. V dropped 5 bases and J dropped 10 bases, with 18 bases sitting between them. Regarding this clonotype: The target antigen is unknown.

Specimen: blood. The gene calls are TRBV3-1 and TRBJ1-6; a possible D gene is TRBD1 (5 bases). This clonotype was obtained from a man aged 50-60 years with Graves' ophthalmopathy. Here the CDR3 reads CASSFGTSVVSPLHF. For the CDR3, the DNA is TGTGCCAGCAGCTTCGGGACCTCGGTTGTATCACCCCTCCACTTT.